A single sample gave rise to the 28 T cell receptor beta chains below, sequenced in a study of blood T cells in healthy people across ages. Combining a sample-barcoded 5' primer with a J-beta primer mix, a second PCR ran for 7 to 11 cycles. TCRdb re-called the 5' RACE reads through MiXCR, storing one row per CDR3 protein. The sample shows about 930,000 distinct CDR3 sequences, under 35% of them seen only once. These same data were also listed under a study on T cells of mothers and their children.

The sequenced material came from blood. Receptor source: a woman aged 40 to 50 in good health.

This clonotype has a count of ten or more. The rearrangement links TRBV7-2 to TRBJ2-5, with a weak D call TRBD2 (7 bases). With 6 bases removed from V and 5 bases from J, the gap between germline ends came to 19 bases. Germline lookup yields CDR1 SGHTA and CDR2 FQGNSA. CDR3 length: 15 residues. This CDR3 reads CASRRGGLRLETQYF. The CDR3 nucleotides read TGTGCCAGCAGAAGGGGGGGCCTCCGACTCGAGACCCAGTACTTC.

The sample holds many counts of this clonotype. This chain connects TRBV27 to TRBJ2-7; perhaps TRBD1 as D (5 bases). Germline V CDR1 and CDR2: MNHEY, SMNVEV (reference sequence). The CDR3 sequence is 11 residues long. V was clipped by 3 bases and J by 7 bases, with 7 bases between them. The CDR3 DNA is TGTGCCAGCAGTTTGGGGCCAGAGCAGTACTTC. It codes for CASSLGPEQYF.

As for this clonotype: A much larger clone sits a single nucleotide away, making a read error possible. The chain couples TRBV6-5 to TRBJ2-1; 9 positions match TRBD2. In germline, CDR1 is MNHEY, CDR2 SVGAGI. V was clipped by 3 bases and J by 4 bases; unmatched bases: 7. CDR3 size: 16 residues. The CDR3 DNA reads as TGTGCCAGCAGTTATCACGGAGCGGGGGGTTACAATGAGCAGTTCTTC. It specifies CASSYHGAGGYNEQFF.

This clonotype was picked up many times. This sequence joins TRBV10-2 and TRBJ2-7, with D unresolved. This CDR3 comprises 12 residues. V was trimmed by 5 bases and J by 2 bases, leaving 7 bases between them. The germline gives CDR1 WSHSY, CDR2 SAAADI. The DNA for the CDR3 is TGCGCCAGCAGTCCAAGAACCTACGAGCAGTACTTC. It encodes CASSPRTYEQYF.

This clonotype was observed a few times. DNA for the CDR3: TGTGCCAACCATCCCAGGCGCAGCACAGATACGCAGTATTTT. It codes for CANHPRRSTDTQYF. The chain links TRBV28 to TRBJ2-3; the D is unclear. CDR1 and CDR2 (germline): MDHEN, SYDVKM. CDR3 length: 14 residues. The V and J ends lost 10 bases and 0 bases respectively, with 14 bases between them.

The V and J genes are TRBV5-1 and TRBJ1-6; D not certain. Looked up from germline, CDR1 is SGHRS and CDR2 is YFSETQ. This CDR3 is 16 amino acids long. V was clipped by 1 base and J by 7 bases, with 15 bases between them. The CDR3 coding sequence is TGCGCCAGCAGCTTGAGGGTGGTAACGGGAAATTCACCCCTCCACTTT. This gives the protein CASSLRVVTGNSPLHF.

In this sample, this clonotype turned up a few times. This rearrangement joins TRBV4-1 to TRBJ2-5; 8 bases match TRBD2. There are 14 residues in the CDR3. Per germline, CDR1 MGHRA and CDR2 YSYEKL. The V gene end was trimmed by 4 bases and the J gene end by 12 bases; junction bases not matched to a gene: 13. In DNA form, the CDR3 reads TGCGCCAGCAGCCCGGGCGACCAGCGGGGGACAAAGTACTTC. Translated: CASSPGDQRGTKYF.

The sample holds many counts of this clonotype. This may be a read error, as it is one base from a much larger clone. CDR3 in DNA: TGCAGTGCTAGAGTAGGGGGAAAGAGCACTGAAGCTTTCTTT. Its translation: CSARVGGKSTEAFF. The V call is TRBV20-1, the J call TRBJ1-1, with D possibly being TRBD1 (6 bases). V lost 1 base to trimming and J lost 4 bases, with 13 bases between them. There are 14 residues in the CDR3. Germline V gene sequence: CDR1 DFQATT, CDR2 SNEGSKA (reference sequence).

The V gene is TRBV20-1, the J gene TRBJ1-2, with D maybe TRBD1 (5 bases). The CDR3 totals 12 residues. Deletions cut 3 bases from V and 6 bases from J, with 11 bases between. CDR1 and CDR2 from the germline V gene are DFQATT and SNEGSKA (reference sequence). CDR3 sequence (DNA): TGCAGTGCTAGGGGGGGGTGGGATGGCTACACCTTC. Its protein product is CSARGGWDGYTF.

This clonotype was detected a few times. V usage is TRBV28 and J usage is TRBJ2-7; D remains unclear. Per the germline V gene, CDR1 is MDHEN and CDR2 is SYDVKM. This CDR3 region has 11 residues. Between the trimmed V and J ends, which lost 6 bases and 6 bases, there was a span of 9 bases. The CDR3 region is CASRSIFEQYF. The CDR3 coding sequence is TGTGCCAGCAGATCGATTTTCGAGCAGTACTTC.

The V and J genes are TRBV7-3 and TRBJ1-1, with 8 nucleotides matching TRBD1. The germline V gene encodes CDR1 SGHTA and CDR2 FQGTGA. V lost 5 bases and J lost 7; bases outside the gene matches: 12. This CDR3 is built from 15 residues. The CDR3 DNA is TGTGCCAGCAGCCCTGCAGGGGGCCTGGGCATTGAAGCTTTCTTT. Translation gives CASSPAGGLGIEAFF.

The sample holds a few counts of this clonotype. The rearrangement uses TRBV6-5 and TRBJ1-2; maybe TRBD1 (5 bases). The V gene lost 0 bases and the J gene lost 0 bases, with 14 bases spanning the gap. Germline V gene data show CDR1 as MNHEY and CDR2 as SVGAGI. CDR3 length equals 17 residues. The CDR3 spells CASSYSRWQTANYGYTF. As DNA, the CDR3 is TGTGCCAGCAGTTACTCACGATGGCAGACAGCTAACTATGGCTACACCTTC.

This clonotype was found a few times. V is TRBV2 and J is TRBJ2-1; 9 bases agree with TRBD1. There are 16 residues in the CDR3. Germline CDR1 and CDR2: SNHLY and FYNNEI. After removal of 6 bases from V and 1 base from J, the junction contained 7 bases not matched to a gene. The CDR3 DNA sequence: TGTGCCAGCAGCATTCCCGGGACAGGGTCCTACAATGAGCAGTTCTTC. Amino acid sequence: CASSIPGTGSYNEQFF. The complete variable domain, with remaining parts taken from reference TRBV2 and TRBJ2-1, reads EPEVTQTPSHQVTQMGQEVILRCVPISNHLYFYWYRQILGQKVEFLVSFYNNEISEKSEIFDDQFSVERPDGSNFTLKIRSTKLEDSAMYFCASSIPGTGSYNEQFFGPGTRLTVL.

The chain couples TRBV5-1 to TRBJ2-3; 10 nucleotides agree with TRBD2. The CDR3 loop spans 17 amino acids. Germline values: CDR1 SGHRS, CDR2 YFSETQ. The V and J ends lost 4 bases and 3 bases, in that order; junction bases with no gene match: 11. CDR3: CASSPGSGGYRTDTQYF. CDR3 nucleotides: TGCGCCAGCAGCCCCGGTAGCGGGGGGTATAGAACAGATACGCAGTATTTT.

The chain carries TRBV5-1 and TRBJ2-5, with D possibly TRBD1 on 5 matching bases. CDR1 SGHRS and CDR2 YFSETQ come from the germline V gene. This CDR3 comprises 14 residues. V was trimmed by 0 bases and J by 11 bases, leaving 17 bases between them. The chain's CDR3 is CASSLDRRYNEQYF. The CDR3 nucleotides are TGCGCCAGCAGCTTGGACAGGCGCTACAATGAGCAGTACTTC.

This clonotype appeared a single time. This may be a read error: a much more frequent sequence differs by one nucleotide. V gene TRBV25-1 combines with J gene TRBJ2-5; 7 nucleotides line up with TRBD1. The CDR3 spans 15 residues. V shed 7 bases and J 11 bases; nucleotides not matched to a gene: 19. CDR1 is MGHDK and CDR2 is SYGVNS in the germline V gene. The CDR3 loop is CASKNRDSPHNEQYF. The CDR3 DNA reads TGTGCCAGCAAAAACCGGGACAGTCCCCACAATGAGCAGTACTTC.

Turning to this clonotype: This may be a read error, as it is one base from a much larger clone. This chain uses TRBV7-2 with TRBJ2-4; D is unresolved. The CDR3 extends over 15 amino acids. The germline V and J ends were trimmed by 1 base and 13 bases, with 20 bases remaining between them. The V gene's germline CDR1 is SGHTA and CDR2 FQGNSA. The CDR3 sequence is CASSLESMELSEQYF. Here the CDR3 DNA reads TGTGCCAGCAGCTTAGAGTCGATGGAACTTAGTGAGCAGTACTTC.

J is TRBJ1-5 and V is TRBV5-1; TRBD1 is a possible D gene (5 bases). Germline loops: CDR1 SGHRS, CDR2 YFSETQ. This CDR3 is 15 amino acids long. Trimming stripped 5 bases from V and 2 bases from J, with 14 bases between. The CDR3 bases are TGCGCCAGCAGTTTTGGAGGGGACCGCAATCAGCCCCAGCATTTT. Protein product: CASSFGGDRNQPQHF.

V gene TRBV30 combines with J gene TRBJ2-1, with 9 bases lining up with TRBD1. The CDR3 contains 14 residues. Germline CDR1 GTSNPN, CDR2 SVGIG (reference sequence). Unmatched junction bases numbered 7, after V lost 3 bases and J lost 7 bases. CDR3 bases: TGTGCCTGGAGATGGACAGGGGCCAAGAATGAGCAGTTCTTC. Protein product: CAWRWTGAKNEQFF.

This clonotype showed up many times. The chain recombines TRBV21-1 with TRBJ2-4. TRBV21-1 corresponds to a pseudogene. The length of the CDR3 is 16 residues. Written as DNA, the CDR3 is TGTGCCAGCGGAATAGTCTTCGGCCCAGCCAAAAACATTCAGTACTTC. It specifies CASGIVFGPAKNIQYF.

The CDR3 is CASSGDRDLYEQYF. The DNA of the CDR3 is TGTGCCAGCAGTGGGGACAGGGATCTCTACGAGCAGTACTTC. This chain connects TRBV2 to TRBJ2-7; 9 bases map to TRBD1. The CDR3 spans 14 residues. V shed 4 bases and J 3 bases; nucleotides not matched to a gene: 4. Germline-derived CDR1 and CDR2 are SNHLY and FYNNEI.

CDR3 protein: CATSRAPSDTEAFF. As DNA, the CDR3 is TGTGCCACCAGCAGAGCCCCTTCGGACACTGAAGCTTTCTTT. The chain uses TRBV15 and TRBJ1-1; D remains ambiguous. CDR3 size: 14 residues. Germline lookup yields CDR1 LNHNV and CDR2 YYDKDF (reference sequence). V was shortened by 1 base and J by 3 bases, with 9 bases between the two germline ends.

This clonotype has only a few counts. The rearrangement joins TRBV7-2 to TRBJ1-6; D is uncertain. CDR1 is SGHTA, CDR2 FQGNSA, per germline. CDR3 size: 14 residues. Trimming cost V 8 bases and J 9 bases, with 17 bases left between them. CDR3 coding DNA: TGTGCCAGCTCGACCTTAGGCGGACTTTCACCCCTCCACTTT. Protein product: CASSTLGGLSPLHF.

The gene calls are TRBV19 and TRBJ1-2, with a tentative D call TRBD1 (6 bases). CDR3 length: 13 amino acids. Trimming stripped 9 bases from V and 3 bases from J, with 14 bases between. Germline V gene lookup returns CDR1 LNHDA and CDR2 SQIVND (reference sequence). CDR3 protein: CASHRVSDYGYTF. In DNA form, the CDR3 reads TGTGCCAGCCACAGGGTCAGCGACTATGGCTACACCTTC.

A few counts support this clonotype. This chain connects TRBV7-3 to TRBJ1-2; D might be TRBD1 (5 bases). CDR3 size: 12 residues. Germline CDR1 is SGHTA and CDR2 is FQGTGA. Trimming took off 6 bases at V and 5 bases at J, with 10 bases between the two ends. DNA of the CDR3: TGTGCCAGCAGTAACAGACAGTATGGCTACACCTTC. Encoded protein: CASSNRQYGYTF. The complete variable domain, with remaining parts taken from reference TRBV7-3 and TRBJ1-2, reads GAGVSQTPSNKVTEKGKYVELRCDPISGHTALYWYRQSLGQGPEFLIYFQGTGAADDSGLPNDRFFAVRPEGSVSTLKIQRTERGDSAVYLCASSNRQYGYTFGSGTRLTVV.

J is TRBJ1-2 and V is TRBV20-1; weak D call: TRBD1 (6 bases). This CDR3 contains 13 residues. Trimming took 4 bases from V and 13 from J, leaving 22 bases between them. The germline gives CDR1 DFQATT, CDR2 SNEGSKA (reference sequence). Written as DNA, the CDR3 is TGCAGTGCTAAGGGAGTGCGGGACAAGGGCAGCACCTTC. This encodes CSAKGVRDKGSTF.

The chain joins TRBV5-6 to TRBJ2-3; D assignment may be TRBD1 or TRBD2 (7 bases each). Germline V lookup: CDR1 SGHDT, CDR2 YYEEEE. The ends were cut back, 2 bases at V and 2 bases at J, with 12 bases in the middle. This CDR3 is built from 15 residues. DNA of the CDR3: TGTGCCAGCAGCTTTGCAGGGGGGGACACAGATACGCAGTATTTT. It codes for CASSFAGGDTDTQYF.

The chain carries TRBV20-1 and TRBJ1-1; no reliable D call. The CDR3 totals 12 residues. Trimming removed 2 bases from V and 5 bases from J, with 9 bases in between. CDR1 is DFQATT, CDR2 SNEGSKA, per germline (reference sequence). The CDR3 region is CSARPGRTEAFF. The CDR3 DNA sequence: TGCAGTGCTAGACCGGGGAGGACTGAAGCTTTCTTT.